Sequencing of this T cell receptor beta chain was carried out in a study of beta chain features in type 1 diabetes. The study, taken as a whole, reports: When Type 1 diabetes patients were examined, their TCRB CDR3s proved moderately but significantly shorter in all four CD4+ subsets. VDJ junctions in type 1 diabetes patients carried more deletions and fewer insertions.

Germline V gene sequence: CDR1 MDHEN, CDR2 SYDVKM. After removal of 4 bases from V and 3 bases from J, the junction contained 11 bases not matched to a gene. This CDR3 has 16 residues. This clone has just a few counts. Its antigen remains unidentified. Per donor, one heparinised blood draw averaged roughly 120 mL. Each sorted fraction was over 95% pure. cDNA synthesis used the whole RNA isolate, giving expressed TCRB sequences. Measured with immunoSEQ multiplex PCR; TCRdb has only the in-frame clones, and not every one. This table holds fewer than 200,000 clones, 8.1% found once. The chain employs TRBV28 and TRBJ1-2, with 7 bases lining up with TRBD1. The sequence came from a man between 18 and 29 years old in good health. Sequencing was carried out using central memory CD4+ T cells from blood. This chain's CDR3 is CASSYSGQARYYGYTF. DNA of the CDR3: TGTGCCAGCAGTTACTCAGGACAGGCCCGCTACTATGGCTACACCTTC.